These T cell receptor beta chains were read from a single sample in a study of T cell repertoires in cytomegalovirus infection. MiXCR, run by TCRdb on the reads, gives a single entry per CDR3 protein. The sample has 550,000 to 850,000 distinct CDR3 sequences; 30% to 40% are singletons. Their cognate antigens are unknown. The sequencing here drew on cultured PBMCs, taken from culture after CMV antigen stimulation. The receptors here all came from a human donor in good health (CMV status not recorded). Some clones in this sample may be carry-over from other donors' samples. CDR3s include the opening cysteine and the closing phenylalanine or tryptophan. A D gene is named only where the DNA matches it firmly. Not all rows give a size; the values are once, few, many and, for expanded clones, a class.

clone size,D gene,V gene,J gene,CDR3 DNA,CDR3 protein
few,TRBD1,TRBV7-2,TRBJ2-7,TGTGCCAGCAGCTCTTTAGGGGGCCGGGAGCAGTACTTC,CASSSLGGREQYF
few,NA,TRBV7-6,TRBJ1-1,TGTGCCAGCAGTCCCATCCGGGGGGGGAACACTGAAGCTTTCTTT,CASSPIRGGNTEAFF
many,NA,TRBV7-2,TRBJ2-5,TGTGCCAGCAGCCAGGACAGAAAAGAGACCCAGTACTTC,CASSQDRKETQYF
NA,NA,TRBV7-8,TRBJ2-2,TGTGCCAGCATCCCAGGGGCGATGGGCACCGGGGAGCTGTTTTTT,CASIPGAMGTGELFF
many,NA,TRBV7-2,TRBJ1-5,TGTGCCAGCAGCTCTGACCCCGGTCAGCCCCAGCATTTT,CASSSDPGQPQHF
NA,NA,TRBV19,TRBJ1-2,TGTGCCAGTAGTACACAGCTCAGCACTGGCATTGACTATGGCTACACCTTC,CASSTQLSTGIDYGYTF
NA,NA,TRBV12-3/TRBV12-4,TRBJ1-4,TGTGCCAGCAGTTTGACCGCCGATGAAAAACTGTTTTTT,CASSLTADEKLFF
NA,NA,TRBV7-9,TRBJ2-3,TGTGCCAGCAGCTCGTACAGGAGCCCAGGCACAGATACGCAGTATTTT,CASSSYRSPGTDTQYF
few,TRBD1,TRBV27,TRBJ2-1,TGTGCCAGCAGAACCGGGACAGGGAGGAATGAGCAGTTCTTC,CASRTGTGRNEQFF
NA,TRBD2,TRBV7-9,TRBJ2-5,TGTGCCAGCAGCTTTAAGCGGGGGCAAGAGACCCAGTACTTC,CASSFKRGQETQYF
NA,TRBD2,TRBV4-1,TRBJ2-3,TGCGCCAGCAGCCTTGGAGCTCTAGCGGGAGGCCCCACAGATACGCAGTATTTT,CASSLGALAGGPTDTQYF
many,TRBD2,TRBV7-9,TRBJ2-3,TGTGCCAGCAGCTCGAGCGGGGGGAGCACAGATACGCAGTATTTT,CASSSSGGSTDTQYF
few,NA,TRBV11-1,TRBJ1-6,TGTGCCAGCAGCCCGGGACGGCACAATTCACCCCTCCACTTT,CASSPGRHNSPLHF
many,TRBD1,TRBV7-2,TRBJ1-3,TGTGCCAGCAGCTTAATAACAGGGGTTGGAAACACCATATATTTT,CASSLITGVGNTIYF
NA,TRBD2,TRBV5-1,TRBJ2-3,TGCGCCAGCAGCAGGCACCGAGCGGGGGGGCCGGATACGCAGTATTTT,CASSRHRAGGPDTQYF
once,NA,TRBV20-1,TRBJ1-1,TGCAGTGCTAGAAGAGGCAGGGGATCTGAAGCTTTCTTT,CSARRGRGSEAFF
NA,TRBD1,TRBV7-9,TRBJ1-6,TGTGCCAGCAGCTTTTCTCAGGGGGCTCTTTATTCACCCCTCCACTTT,CASSFSQGALYSPLHF
few,NA,TRBV7-9,TRBJ1-3,TGTGCCAGCAGCTTAACGGGCAGTGTCTCTGGAAACACCATATATTTT,CASSLTGSVSGNTIYF
few,NA,TRBV12-3/TRBV12-4,TRBJ1-1,TGTGCCAGCAGTTTAAGATATACAGTTAACACTGAAGCTTTCTTT,CASSLRYTVNTEAFF
NA,TRBD1,TRBV2,TRBJ1-2,TGTGCCAGTCCCGGGACAGGGAGCATGGACTATGGCTACACCTTC,CASPGTGSMDYGYTF
few,TRBD1,TRBV6-2/TRBV6-3,TRBJ2-1,TGTGCCAGCAGTTACTACAGGGGCCGCTCCTACAATGAGCAGTTCTTC,CASSYYRGRSYNEQFF
few,TRBD1,TRBV19,TRBJ1-2,TGTGCCAGTAGTATGACAGGGGGCAACTATGGCTACACCTTC,CASSMTGGNYGYTF